These 21 T cell receptor beta chains were all obtained from the same sample, sequenced in a study of blood T cell repertoires in COVID-19. TCRdb's copy holds only in-frame clones and misses some; the assay was immunoSEQ multiplex PCR. The table has about 210,000 clones, about 90% seen once; the top ten hold 1% to 1.5%. What was sequenced was peripheral blood. The origin of the receptors is a man under 40 with acute or convalescent COVID-19.

This clone was recorded only once. This sequence joins TRBV28 and TRBJ1-2; D ambiguous. This CDR3 has 15 amino acids. CDR1 MDHEN and CDR2 SYDVKM come from the germline V gene. V gave up 2 bases and J gave up 4 bases, with 14 bases separating them. CDR3 nucleotides: TGTGCCAGCAGTTTAGTTGTCACACCATCCTATGGCTACACCTTC. This sequence encodes CASSLVVTPSYGYTF.

The J gene is TRBJ2-3, the V gene TRBV30; 7 bases match TRBD2. The V segment lost 1 base and the J segment 5 bases; nucleotides outside the gene matches: 6. This CDR3 has 14 amino acids. Germline-derived CDR1 and CDR2 are GTSNPN and SVGIG (reference sequence). The CDR3 region is CAWSGTSGIDTQYF. The CDR3 DNA is TGTGCCTGGAGTGGGACTAGTGGTATAGATACGCAGTATTTT. The full variable domain, completed using reference TRBV30 and TRBJ2-3, is SQTIHQWPATLVQPVGSPLSLECTVEGTSNPNLYWYRQAAGRGLQLLFYSVGIGQISSEVPQNLSASRPQDRQFILSSKKLLLSDSGFYLCAWSGTSGIDTQYFGPGTRLTVL.

The gene calls are TRBV6-1 and TRBJ1-1; TRBD1 matches 9 bases. J was trimmed by 7 bases and V by 5 bases; bases with no gene match: 8. CDR3 length: 14 residues. Per the germline V gene, CDR1 is MNHNS and CDR2 is SASEGT. CDR3 loop: CASSQGQGLIEAFF. CDR3 in DNA: TGTGCCAGCAGTCAGGGACAGGGTCTAATTGAAGCTTTCTTT.

V and J are TRBV6-5 and TRBJ2-1, with D possibly being TRBD2 (6 bases). CDR3 size: 13 residues. Trimming took 2 bases from V and 10 from J, leaving 12 bases between them. The germline V gene has CDR1 MNHEY and CDR2 SVGAGI. The CDR3 here is CASSYGTRGEQFF. The DNA for the CDR3 is TGTGCCAGCAGTTACGGGACTCGTGGGGAGCAGTTCTTC.

This clone was seen a single time. The gene calls are TRBV4-1 and TRBJ2-1; D is ambiguous. Looked up from germline, CDR1 is MGHRA and CDR2 is YSYEKL. There are 12 residues in the CDR3. V was cut by 4 bases and J by 2 bases, with 3 bases left in between. CDR3 residues: CASSPAYNEQFF. The CDR3 DNA follows: TGCGCCAGCAGCCCAGCCTACAATGAGCAGTTCTTC.

V and J are TRBV12-3 or TRBV12-4 and TRBJ1-1, with D uncertain. The V and J ends lost 3 bases and 4 bases respectively, with 6 bases between them. This CDR3 spans 12 amino acids. The chain's CDR3 is CASSFYGTEAFF. The DNA for the CDR3 is TGTGCCAGCAGTTTTTACGGCACTGAAGCTTTCTTT.

CDR3 nucleotides: TGTGCCAGCAGTGAAGGTCCGGGACACCTCTACGAGCAGTACTTC. This gives the protein CASSEGPGHLYEQYF. The chain carries TRBV6-1 and TRBJ2-7; D perhaps matches TRBD1 (6 bases). Looked up from germline, CDR1 is MNHNS and CDR2 is SASEGT. V was cut by 1 base and J by 3 bases, with 13 bases left in between. The length of the CDR3 is 15 residues.

The CDR3 spells CASSYPGQTSNSPLHF. In DNA form, the CDR3 reads TGTGCCAGCAGCTACCCCGGACAGACCTCTAATTCACCCCTCCACTTT. The chain employs TRBV5-4 and TRBJ1-6, with D tentatively TRBD1 (6 bases). V was pared by 3 bases and J by 6 bases, with 16 bases between. The CDR3 runs 16 residues. Germline CDR1 and CDR2: SGHNT and YYREEE (reference sequence).

The V gene is TRBV25-1, the J gene TRBJ2-2, with D maybe TRBD2 (5 bases). Germline CDR1 MGHDK, CDR2 SYGVNS. CDR3 length: 16 residues. The V gene lost 4 bases and the J gene lost 4 bases, with 16 bases spanning the gap. The CDR3 protein is CASSGGKVLSTGELFF. In nucleotides, the CDR3 is TGTGCCAGCAGTGGAGGGAAGGTCCTTAGCACCGGGGAGCTGTTTTTT.

V usage is TRBV30 and J usage is TRBJ2-7, with 9 bases fitting TRBD1. J was trimmed by 0 bases and V by 3 bases; bases with no gene match: 0. The CDR3 has 13 amino acids. CDR1 is GTSNPN and CDR2 is SVGIG in the germline V gene (reference sequence). The CDR3 here is CAWRDRGSYEQYF. The CDR3 bases are TGTGCCTGGAGGGACAGGGGCTCCTACGAGCAGTACTTC.

This chain connects TRBV3-1 (or the pseudogene TRBV3-2) to TRBJ1-6; 12 nucleotides align to TRBD1. The CDR3 loop spans 15 amino acids. V gave up 3 bases and J gave up 9 bases; unmatched junction bases: 3. Germline loops: CDR1 LGHDT, CDR2 YNNKEL (reference sequence). In DNA form, the CDR3 reads TGTGCCAGCAGCCAGCCGGGACAGGGGGCTTCACCCCTCCACTTT. This translates into CASSQPGQGASPLHF.

The gene calls are TRBV7-2 and TRBJ1-2, with D possibly TRBD1 on 6 matching bases. The CDR3 is 15 residues long. Germline-derived CDR1 and CDR2 are SGHTA and FQGNSA. V shed 1 base and J shed 8 bases, with 17 bases lying between them. CDR3 in amino acids: CASSLVPGASSGYTF. The CDR3 coding sequence is TGTGCCAGCAGCTTAGTCCCAGGGGCCTCTTCAGGCTACACCTTC.

The CDR3 nucleotides are TGTGCCAGCAGCGTAGATAGCTCCTACAATGAGCAGTTCTTC. Translation gives CASSVDSSYNEQFF. V is TRBV9 and J is TRBJ2-1; D ambiguous. Trimming left V 0 bases short and J 0 bases short, with 4 bases between. From germline, CDR1 is SGDLS and CDR2 YYNGEE. This CDR3 has 14 residues.

J is TRBJ1-5 and V is TRBV7-8, with no clear D. The germline CDR1 and CDR2 sequences are SGHVS and FQNEAQ. The germline V and J ends were trimmed by 1 base and 2 bases, with 12 bases remaining between them. CDR3 length: 16 residues. This CDR3 is CASSLGSWAGNQPQHF. In DNA form, the CDR3 reads TGTGCCAGCAGCTTAGGATCCTGGGCAGGCAATCAGCCCCAGCATTTT. Using reference TRBV7-8 and TRBJ1-5 for the parts outside the CDR3, the full variable domain is GAGVSQSPRYKVAKRGQDVALRCDPISGHVSLFWYQQALGQGPEFLTYFQNEAQLDKSGLPSDRFFAERPEGSVSTLKIQRTQQEDSAVYLCASSLGSWAGNQPQHFGDGTRLSIL.

The rearrangement links TRBV29-1 to TRBJ1-3, with 7 positions matching TRBD1. This CDR3 has 13 residues. Germline CDR1 and CDR2: SQVTM and ANQGSEA. V shed 7 bases, J shed 8 bases, and the junction held 11 bases outside the gene matches. The CDR3 is CSGLRQGEHTIYF. The DNA for the CDR3 is TGCAGCGGGTTACGACAGGGTGAGCACACCATATATTTT.

In its sample, this clone was seen once. The chain recombines TRBV5-5 with TRBJ2-3; D is ambiguous. The CDR3 has 16 residues. V shed 3 bases and J shed 2 bases, with 16 bases lying between them. CDR1 is SGHKS and CDR2 is YYEKEE in the germline V gene (reference sequence). The CDR3 bases are TGTGCCAGCAGCTCCCCGAAAAGATCACACACAGATACGCAGTATTTT. Translation: CASSSPKRSHTDTQYF.

The chain's CDR3 is CASSGAGSSYEQYF. The CDR3 coding sequence is TGTGCCAGCAGTGGGGCCGGGTCCTCCTACGAGCAGTACTTC. The chain uses TRBV28 and TRBJ2-7; a possible D gene is TRBD1 (5 bases). The germline V gene encodes CDR1 MDHEN and CDR2 SYDVKM. This CDR3 is 14 amino acids long. V was trimmed by 5 bases and J by 0 bases, leaving 11 bases between them.

The chain links TRBV2 to TRBJ1-5, with D possibly being TRBD1 (5 bases). The V gene's germline CDR1 is SNHLY and CDR2 FYNNEI. The V gene lost 6 bases and the J gene lost 1 base, with 13 bases spanning the gap. The CDR3 contains 15 residues. The CDR3 sequence is CASRVTVRSNQPQHF. CDR3 coding DNA: TGTGCCAGCAGAGTGACAGTTCGGAGCAATCAGCCCCAGCATTTT.

This sequence joins TRBV7-9 and TRBJ2-2, with a tentative D call TRBD2 (5 bases). V was cut by 5 bases and J by 1 base, with 11 bases left in between. CDR1 SEHNR and CDR2 FQNEAQ come from the germline V gene (reference sequence). The CDR3 runs to 15 residues. The CDR3 loop is CASSPLARNTGELFF. The CDR3 DNA is TGTGCCAGCAGCCCCTTAGCGAGGAACACCGGGGAGCTGTTTTTT.

The chain recombines TRBV3-1 (or the pseudogene TRBV3-2) with TRBJ1-6; D ambiguous. The CDR3 runs 13 residues. V gave up 3 bases and J gave up 9 bases, with 9 bases separating them. From germline, CDR1 is LGHDT and CDR2 YNNKEL (reference sequence). DNA for the CDR3: TGTGCCAGCAGCCAGCAAACGGGTTCACCCCTCCACTTT. Translated, it gives CASSQQTGSPLHF.

The chain recombines TRBV2 with TRBJ2-5; D might be TRBD2 (7 bases). CDR1 is SNHLY, CDR2 FYNNEI, per germline. Trimming left V 6 bases short and J 2 bases short, with 10 bases between. The CDR3 sequence is 13 residues long. CDR3 nucleotide sequence: TGTGCCAGCAGAGGGGGGGGGCAAGAGACCCAGTACTTC. Its translation is CASRGGGQETQYF.